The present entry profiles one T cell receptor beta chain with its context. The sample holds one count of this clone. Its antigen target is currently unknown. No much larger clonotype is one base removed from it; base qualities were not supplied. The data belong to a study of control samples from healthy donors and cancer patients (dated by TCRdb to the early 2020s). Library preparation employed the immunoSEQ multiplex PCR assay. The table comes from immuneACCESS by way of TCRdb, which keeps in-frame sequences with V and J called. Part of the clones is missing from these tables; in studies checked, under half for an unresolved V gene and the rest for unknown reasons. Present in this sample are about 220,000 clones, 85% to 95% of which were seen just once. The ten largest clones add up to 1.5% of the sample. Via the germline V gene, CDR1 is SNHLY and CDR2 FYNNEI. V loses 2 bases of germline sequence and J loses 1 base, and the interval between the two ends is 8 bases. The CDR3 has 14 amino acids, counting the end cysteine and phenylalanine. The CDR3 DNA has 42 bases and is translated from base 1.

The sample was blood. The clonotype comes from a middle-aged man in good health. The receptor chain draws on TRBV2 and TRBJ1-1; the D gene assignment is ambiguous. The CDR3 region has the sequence CASSERTGNTEAFF. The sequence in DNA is TGTGCCAGCAGTGAAAGGACGGGGAACACTGAAGCTTTCTTT.